This T cell receptor beta chain comes out of a study of T cell repertoires in cytomegalovirus infection. The wider study: The study used recently identified HLA-C-restricted and well-studied HLA-B-restricted CMV epitopes.

Worth noting for this clonotype: Its antigen is currently unknown.

Trimming pared 1 base from V and 2 bases from J, leaving 9 bases between. The CDR3 has 15 amino acids. The germline CDR1 and CDR2 sequences are MGHRA and YSYEKL. TCRdb reprocessed the reads with MiXCR, giving one entry per CDR3 protein. The sample carries around 430,000 distinct CDR3 sequences, approximately 40% recorded once. Study results and limitations: The study found HLA-C-restricted CMV-specific TCR beta clonotypes dominating the ex vivo response.

This receptor was obtained from a human donor in good health (CMV status not recorded). Some clones in this sample may be carry-over from other donors' samples. This chain joins TRBV4-1 and TRBJ2-1, with a weak D call TRBD2 (5 bases). Material: cultured PBMCs, obtained from culture after CMV antigen stimulation. CDR3 residues: CASSQAGGAYNEQFF. In DNA, the CDR3 is TGCGCCAGCAGCCAAGCCGGAGGAGCCTACAATGAGCAGTTCTTC.